These T cell receptor beta chains were read from a single sample in a study of blood T cell repertoires in COVID-19. The data were produced by immunoSEQ multiplex PCR, yet TCRdb's version contains in-frame clones alone and is incomplete. This table has 65,000 to 95,000 clones, 90% to 95% appearing once. Sample: peripheral blood. These receptors were taken from a middle-aged man with COVID-19, enrolled during active disease. Both conserved end residues are part of each CDR3. The D gene is left open where the match is weak. Clone size is given for some rows only: seen once, a few or many times, or a class if the clone is expanded.

NA	TRBD1	TRBV19	TRBJ2-1	TGTGCCAGTAGTATAGATGCCAGGGGGCCTTACAATGAGCAGTTCTTC	CASSIDARGPYNEQFF
NA	TRBD2	TRBV10-2	TRBJ2-5	TGCGCCAGCAGTGAGTCGCGGGGGTGGGAGACCCAGTACTTC	CASSESRGWETQYF
NA	NA	TRBV19	TRBJ2-3	TGTGCCACCGGGACTGTTTGGGAAGATACGCAGTATTTT	CATGTVWEDTQYF
NA	NA	TRBV15	TRBJ1-2	TGTGCCACCAGCCGGGAGGGGTACTTTCGCGGCTACACCTTC	CATSREGYFRGYTF
once	NA	TRBV19	TRBJ2-1	TGTGCCAGTAGAGGGCGTCAGGGCGCCTACAATGAGCAGTTCTTC	CASRGRQGAYNEQFF
once	TRBD2	TRBV19	TRBJ2-1	TGTGCCAGTAGTATAGTAATTAGCGGGAGCAATGAGCAGTTCTTC	CASSIVISGSNEQFF
NA	TRBD1	TRBV7-2	TRBJ2-7	TGTGCCAGCAGTCAAATCGGGACAGGGGTCTACGAGCAGTACTTC	CASSQIGTGVYEQYF
NA	NA	TRBV5-1	TRBJ2-1	TGCGCCAGCAGCTTGTCAGGGAATGAGCAGTTCTTC	CASSLSGNEQFF
NA	NA	TRBV10-3	TRBJ2-5	TGTGCCATCAGTGCTAGGGGTGAAGAGACCCAGTACTTC	CAISARGEETQYF
once	NA	TRBV5-1	TRBJ2-5	TGCGCCAGCAGCCAGATCGACCAAGAGACCCAGTACTTC	CASSQIDQETQYF
NA	NA	TRBV5-1	TRBJ2-7	TGCGCCAGCAGCACCGAGGGAGCCTACGAGCAGTACTTC	CASSTEGAYEQYF
NA	TRBD1	TRBV29-1	TRBJ2-5	TGCAGCGTTGAAGGCGGGACAGGCCGCCAAGAGACCCAGTACTTC	CSVEGGTGRQETQYF
NA	NA	TRBV21-1	TRBJ1-4	TGTGCCAGCAGGCCACAGGGCTCAATGGAAAAACTGTTTTTT	CASRPQGSMEKLFF
NA	TRBD1	TRBV29-1	TRBJ2-1	TGCAGCGTCCAGGGACAGGGGAACAATGAGCAGTTCTTC	CSVQGQGNNEQFF
NA	NA	TRBV25-1	TRBJ2-1	TGTGCCAGCAGCCCATTGGGGGGTAGATACAATGAGCAGTTCTTC	CASSPLGGRYNEQFF
NA	TRBD2	TRBV5-5	TRBJ2-5	TGTGCCAGCAGCCACGGACTAGCGGGACAAGAGACCCAGTACTTC	CASSHGLAGQETQYF
NA	TRBD1	TRBV9	TRBJ1-2	TGTGCCAGCAGCTTAGCTGGACAGGGCATCGACTATGGCTACACCTTC	CASSLAGQGIDYGYTF
NA	TRBD1	TRBV28	TRBJ1-1	TGTGCCAGCAGTTCTCCGGGACAGGGCGTGGGAGGTTTCTTT	CASSSPGQGVGGFF
NA	TRBD2	TRBV10-3	TRBJ2-1	TGTGCCACCGGGACTAGCGGGAACAATGAGCAGTTCTTC	CATGTSGNNEQFF
NA	TRBD1	TRBV19	TRBJ1-5	TGTGCCAGTAGTAACCCCAGACAGGGAGGCAATCAGCCCCAGCATTTT	CASSNPRQGGNQPQHF
NA	TRBD1	TRBV5-6	TRBJ1-2	TGTGCCAGCAGCCGGACCGACAGGGCCGATGGCTACACCTTC	CASSRTDRADGYTF
NA	NA	TRBV2	TRBJ1-1	TGTGCCAGCAGTGAAAGTGGGACACGGAACACTGAAGCTTTCTTT	CASSESGTRNTEAFF
NA	NA	TRBV28	TRBJ2-7	TGTGCCAGCAGTTTTATGGGGGGTGGACCCTACGAGCAGTACTTC	CASSFMGGGPYEQYF
NA	NA	TRBV28	TRBJ1-5	TGTGCCAGCACCCGGACGGGAGCTAATCAGCCCCAGCATTTT	CASTRTGANQPQHF
few	TRBD1	TRBV6-2/TRBV6-3	TRBJ1-1	TGTGCCAGCAGTTACCTGACAGGGGCCACTGAAGCTTTCTTT	CASSYLTGATEAFF
few	NA	TRBV7-8	TRBJ2-5	TGTGCCAGCAGCTTAGCGCGGGGAAACCAAGAGACCCAGTACTTC	CASSLARGNQETQYF
NA	TRBD2	TRBV28	TRBJ2-1	TGTGCCAGCCCTGGGACTAGCGTGGGGGGTGAGCAGTTCTTC	CASPGTSVGGEQFF
NA	TRBD1	TRBV27	TRBJ1-1	TGTGCCAGCAGTTTATCTGACAGGGTTCCTGAAGCTTTCTTT	CASSLSDRVPEAFF
NA	TRBD2	TRBV7-3	TRBJ2-5	TGTGCCAGCAGCCCCGGGAGGGACCTAGCGGGAGCTCAAGAGACCCAGTACTTC	CASSPGRDLAGAQETQYF
NA	TRBD1	TRBV7-8	TRBJ2-1	TGTGCCAGCAGCCGAGACAGGGGATACAATGAGCAGTTCTTC	CASSRDRGYNEQFF
NA	NA	TRBV2	TRBJ1-5	TGTGCCAGCAGTGGGACAGAAACTAATCAGCCCCAGCATTTT	CASSGTETNQPQHF
NA	NA	TRBV6-6	TRBJ1-6	TGTGCCAGCAGTCACCGACTTGGGAGTAGCTCCTATAATTCACCCCTCCACTTT	CASSHRLGSSSYNSPLHF
NA	NA	TRBV24-1	TRBJ2-5	TGTGCCACCACTGCTGCGGGCCAAGAGACCCAGTACTTC	CATTAAGQETQYF
NA	TRBD1	TRBV19	TRBJ1-2	TGTGCCAGTAGTTCGGACCCGGGACAGGGCTCTGGCTACACCTTC	CASSSDPGQGSGYTF
NA	TRBD2	TRBV24-1	TRBJ2-7	TGTGCCACCAGTGATCCCGGGACTAGCATCTACGAGCAGTACTTC	CATSDPGTSIYEQYF
NA	TRBD2	TRBV3-1/TRBV3-2	TRBJ2-7	TGTGCCAGCAGCCAGGGACTAGCGGGATCCTACGAGCAGTACTTC	CASSQGLAGSYEQYF
NA	NA	TRBV2	TRBJ1-2	TGTGCCAGCAAGATCACAGGAGAAAACTATGGCTACACCTTC	CASKITGENYGYTF
NA	NA	TRBV29-1	TRBJ1-5	TGCAGCGTCGTCGACACCCGCAATCAGCCCCAGCATTTT	CSVVDTRNQPQHF
NA	TRBD2	TRBV4-3	TRBJ2-2	TGCGCCAGCAGCCACCCGGGGACTAGCTTTCGCCGAGGGACCGGGGAGCTGTTTTTT	CASSHPGTSFRRGTGELFF
NA	TRBD1	TRBV5-1	TRBJ1-6	TGCGCCAGCAGCTCCGGACAGGTCCAGTCACCCCTCCACTTT	CASSSGQVQSPLHF
NA	NA	TRBV29-1	TRBJ2-2	TGCAGCGTCTTAACAGGGTCCGGGGAGCTGTTTTTT	CSVLTGSGELFF
NA	TRBD2	TRBV28	TRBJ2-5	TGTGCCAGCAGTCCCTTCCGCGGGGGGATGGAGACCCAGTACTTC	CASSPFRGGMETQYF
NA	NA	TRBV11-3	TRBJ1-5	TGTGCCAGCAGCTTTATACAGGGACCAAAAAGCAATCAGCCCCAGCATTTT	CASSFIQGPKSNQPQHF
NA	NA	TRBV5-1	TRBJ2-1	TGCGCCAGCAGCCCCCAACCCTGGAGCAATGAGCAGTTCTTC	CASSPQPWSNEQFF
NA	NA	TRBV2	TRBJ2-3	TGTGCCAGCAGCCTGAGCAGGGGCTCCACAGATACGCAGTATTTT	CASSLSRGSTDTQYF
few	TRBD1	TRBV29-1	TRBJ2-2	TGCAGCGCTCGGACAGGGGCGAACACCGGGGAGCTGTTTTTT	CSARTGANTGELFF
NA	NA	TRBV9	TRBJ1-3	TGTGCCAGCAGCGTAGCAGGGGCCGGAAACACCATATATTTT	CASSVAGAGNTIYF
NA	TRBD1	TRBV10-3	TRBJ1-4	TGTGCCATCAGTGAGTCGCCAGGGGGTCAAAAACTGTTTTTT	CAISESPGGQKLFF
once	NA	TRBV28	TRBJ1-4	TGTGCCAGCAGTTTAGGAGGGGTACGGGATGAAAAACTGTTTTTT	CASSLGGVRDEKLFF
NA	TRBD2	TRBV4-3	TRBJ2-3	TGCGCCAGCAGCCAAGCGGCTAGCGGGAGGCGTAGCACAGATACGCAGTATTTT	CASSQAASGRRSTDTQYF
NA	NA	TRBV28	TRBJ2-3	TGTGCCAGCAGTAGGACATCCCTCAGCACAGATACGCAGTATTTT	CASSRTSLSTDTQYF
NA	TRBD2	TRBV28	TRBJ2-1	TGTGCCAGCAGTTGGTTATCCTTTAGCGGGAGGCAATCCTACAATGAGCAGTTCTTC	CASSWLSFSGRQSYNEQFF
NA	TRBD2	TRBV10-3	TRBJ2-1	TGTGCCATCAGTGCTAGCGGGAGATCGCCTGAGCAGTTCTTC	CAISASGRSPEQFF
NA	TRBD2	TRBV19	TRBJ2-2	TGTGCCAGTAGTATGACTAGCGCCATGTCCGGGGAGCTGTTTTTT	CASSMTSAMSGELFF
NA	TRBD1	TRBV25-1	TRBJ1-3	TGTGCCAGCAGTGCGGGACAGCCGAAAAACACCATATATTTT	CASSAGQPKNTIYF
NA	TRBD2	TRBV7-9	TRBJ2-1	TGTGCCAGCAGCGGACTAGTCTCCTACAATGAGCAGTTCTTC	CASSGLVSYNEQFF
once	TRBD2	TRBV3-1/TRBV3-2	TRBJ2-3	TGTGCCAGCAGCACGGGACTAGCGGGACCAAAAGACCCCACAGATACGCAGTATTTT	CASSTGLAGPKDPTDTQYF
NA	TRBD2	TRBV4-1	TRBJ2-1	TGCGCCAGCAGCCAGATACCCTTAGCGGGAGGGATGGGCAATGAGCAGTTCTTC	CASSQIPLAGGMGNEQFF
NA	NA	TRBV6-2/TRBV6-3	TRBJ1-2	TGTGCCAGCAGTCAGGGAATGTGGAATGGCTACACCTTC	CASSQGMWNGYTF